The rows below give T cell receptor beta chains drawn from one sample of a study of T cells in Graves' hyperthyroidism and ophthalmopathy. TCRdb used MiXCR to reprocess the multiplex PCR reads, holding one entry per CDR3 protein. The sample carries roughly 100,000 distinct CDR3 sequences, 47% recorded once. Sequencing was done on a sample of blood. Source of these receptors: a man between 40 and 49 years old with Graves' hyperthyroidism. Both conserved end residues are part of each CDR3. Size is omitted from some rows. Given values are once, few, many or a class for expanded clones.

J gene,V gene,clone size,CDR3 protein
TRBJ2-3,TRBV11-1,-,CASSYGETDTQYF
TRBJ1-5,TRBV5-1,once,CASSGGTGGTEHF
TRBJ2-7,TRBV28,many,CASSSGQEPYEQYF
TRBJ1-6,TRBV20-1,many,CSARTGTDNSPLHF
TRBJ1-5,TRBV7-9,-,CASSLAGWETQHF
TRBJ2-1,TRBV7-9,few,CASSPRTSGGGDEQFF
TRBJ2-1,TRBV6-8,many,CASSKGGRQFF
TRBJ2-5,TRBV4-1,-,CASSQGQRTEETQYF
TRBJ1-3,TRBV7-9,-,CASSWAESSGSTIYF
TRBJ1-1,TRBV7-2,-,CASSLPTSDTMAFF
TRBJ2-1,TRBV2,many,CASKGRSYNEQFF
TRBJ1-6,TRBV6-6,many,CASSSGQPNSPLHF
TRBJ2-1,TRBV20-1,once,CSARLSYNEQFF
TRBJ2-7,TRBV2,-,CASTGTGKWEQYF
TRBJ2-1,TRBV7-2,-,CTSVRLAGVYYNEPFF
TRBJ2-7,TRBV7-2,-,CASRQGQGMGEQYF
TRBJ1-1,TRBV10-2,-,CASSEYGQREAFF
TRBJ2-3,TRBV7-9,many,CASSFESGPSTDTQYF
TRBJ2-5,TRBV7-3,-,CASSRTIAGGPGETQHF
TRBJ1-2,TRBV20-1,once,CSASIPRVQGYTF
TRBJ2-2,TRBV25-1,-,CASSPREGLIGTGELFF
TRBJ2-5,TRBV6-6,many,CASRTSGDPGETQYF
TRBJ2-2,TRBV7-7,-,CASSVGLASTGELFF
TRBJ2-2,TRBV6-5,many,CASTALVGELFF
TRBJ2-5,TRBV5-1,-,CASSALASGGSGETQYF
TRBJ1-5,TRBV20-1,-,CSARTLDTSRPQHF
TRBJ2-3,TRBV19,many,CASTGFTGGSTDTQYF
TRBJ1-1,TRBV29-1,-,CSINGGDEAFF
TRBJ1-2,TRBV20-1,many,CSARDRGNGYTF
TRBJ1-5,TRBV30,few,CAWSVRGNQPQHF
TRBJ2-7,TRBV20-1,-,CSASRGRGWNSYEQYF
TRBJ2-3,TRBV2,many,CASSDGRGDTQYF
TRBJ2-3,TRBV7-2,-,CASSLGYVSRDTQYF
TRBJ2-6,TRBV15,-,CATSRGSSAGANVLTF
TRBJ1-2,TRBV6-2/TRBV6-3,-,CASSYGGTDYGYTF
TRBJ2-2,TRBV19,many,CASTRRAIGLAGAGELFF
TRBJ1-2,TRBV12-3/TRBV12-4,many,CASSPPDNSHRWYGYTF
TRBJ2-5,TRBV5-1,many,CASSPSGRDRETQYF
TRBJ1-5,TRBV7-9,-,CASSNRDRWRPPQNF
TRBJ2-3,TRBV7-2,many,CASSEGQVTTDTQYF
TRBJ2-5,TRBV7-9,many,CASSLEVKTQYF
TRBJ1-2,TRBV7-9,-,CASSLGQRYTF
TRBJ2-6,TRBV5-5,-,CAIIPPRQGARGANVLTF
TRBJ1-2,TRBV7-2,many,CASSSRDRVPETF
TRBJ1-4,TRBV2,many,CASMGVESSTNEKLFF
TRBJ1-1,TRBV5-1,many,CASSLTAGRSEAFF
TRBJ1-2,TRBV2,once,CASMPGNRGGYTF
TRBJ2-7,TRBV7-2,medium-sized,CASSLGGADEQYF
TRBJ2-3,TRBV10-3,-,CAISAAQSDYTDTRYF
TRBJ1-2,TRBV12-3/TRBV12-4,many,CASSDSHYGYTF
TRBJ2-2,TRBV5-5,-,CASSYGDLVGLSNTGELFF
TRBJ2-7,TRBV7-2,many,CASSTTGGAYEQYF
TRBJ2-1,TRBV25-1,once,CASSEVGAGEIGNEQFF
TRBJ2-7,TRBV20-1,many,CSARGSGADSYEQYF
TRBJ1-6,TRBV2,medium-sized,CASRVNEGSPLHF
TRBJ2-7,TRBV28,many,CASSPVAGPLYEQYF
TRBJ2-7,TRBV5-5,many,CASSPTGTGSYEQYF